Below, 18 T cell receptor beta chains from the same sample are listed, as sequenced in a study of cytomegalovirus exposure and HLA in healthy donors. The PCR contained 60 Vbeta and 13 Jbeta primers. The method was immunoSEQ multiplex PCR; TCRdb's version includes in-frame clones alone and lacks a portion of them. The repertoire holds more than 140,000 clones, with roughly four fifths as singletons. What was sequenced was PBMCs. The source of these receptors is a woman aged 40 to 50 in good health and CMV-seronegative.

This clone was seen a handful of times. This chain uses TRBV4-3 with TRBJ1-4; the match to TRBD1 covers 9 bases. This CDR3 has 15 residues. Unmatched junction bases numbered 9, after V lost 4 bases and J lost 9 bases. In germline, CDR1 is LGHNA, CDR2 YSLEER. The CDR3 loop is CASSPRTGAGKKLFF. CDR3 in DNA: TGCGCCAGCAGCCCACGGACAGGGGCAGGAAAAAAACTGTTTTTT.

The V and J genes are TRBV28 and TRBJ2-2; D possibly corresponds to TRBD1 (8 bases). The germline CDR1 and CDR2 sequences are MDHEN and SYDVKM. Trimming removed 5 bases from V and 5 bases from J, with 15 bases in between. The CDR3 runs 15 residues. CDR3 nucleotides: TGTGCCAGCAGTCTTACAGGGGGGGGGACCGGGGAGCTGTTTTTT. It yields the protein CASSLTGGGTGELFF. The variable domain in full, completed from reference TRBV28 and TRBJ2-2, reads DVKVTQSSRYLVKRTGEKVFLECVQDMDHENMFWYRQDPGLGLRLIYFSYDVKMKEKGDIPEGYSVSREKKERFSLILESASTNQTSMYLCASSLTGGGTGELFFGEGSRLTVL.

The V call is TRBV6-1, the J call TRBJ1-3; TRBD1 is a possible D gene (5 bases). Germline values: CDR1 MNHNS, CDR2 SASEGT. This CDR3 has 13 residues. V was pared by 4 bases and J by 8 bases, with 12 bases between. The chain's CDR3 is CASSGMGLYTIYF. The CDR3 bases are TGTGCCAGCAGTGGAATGGGGCTGTACACCATATATTTT.

A word on this clone: Other DNA sequences in the same sample also yield this CDR3. The V gene is TRBV4-2, the J gene TRBJ1-2; the match to TRBD1 covers 8 bases. This CDR3 is 13 amino acids long. Losses at the gene ends were 1 base for V and 8 bases for J; bases not matched to a gene: 3. Looked up from germline, CDR1 is LGHNA and CDR2 is YNFKEQ. The DNA of the CDR3 is TGTGCCAGCAGCCAAGCAGGGGGCGACGGCTACACCTTC. Amino acid sequence: CASSQAGGDGYTF.

The chain employs TRBV5-1 and TRBJ2-7; D not resolved. There are 12 residues in the CDR3. V was cut by 3 bases and J by 3 bases, with 7 bases left in between. Per the germline V gene, CDR1 is SGHRS and CDR2 is YFSETQ. The CDR3 region has the DNA TGCGCCAGCAGCTCGGTTGGCTACGAGCAGTACTTC. Translation: CASSSVGYEQYF. Complete variable domain (other parts from reference TRBV5-1 and TRBJ2-7): KAGVTQTPRYLIKTRGQQVTLSCSPISGHRSVSWYQQTPGQGLQFLFEYFSETQRNKGNFPGRFSGRQFSNSRSEMNVSTLELGDSALYLCASSSVGYEQYFGPGTRLTVT.

The chain is built from TRBV10-1 and TRBJ1-5; weak D call: TRBD1 (6 bases). The germline V gene has CDR1 WNHNN and CDR2 SYGVQD (reference sequence). CDR3 length: 17 residues. Trimming removed 2 bases from V and 0 bases from J, with 14 bases in between. The CDR3 DNA is TGCGCCAGCAGTGAGGGAAACAGGGATCATAGCAATCAGCCCCAGCATTTT. Translated, it gives CASSEGNRDHSNQPQHF.

This sequence joins TRBV4-2 and TRBJ1-2; D is undetermined. The V gene's germline CDR1 is LGHNA and CDR2 YNFKEQ. V lost 0 bases and J lost 8, with 13 bases in between. The CDR3 consists of 14 residues. CDR3 amino acids: CASSQEGGVEGYTF. The CDR3 nucleotides read TGTGCCAGCAGCCAAGAAGGCGGGGTGGAGGGCTACACCTTC.

The chain carries TRBV13 and TRBJ1-4, with TRBD1 as a possible D gene (5 bases). The CDR3 is 16 residues long. Germline assignment: CDR1 PRHDT and CDR2 FYEKMQ (reference sequence). The ends were cut back, 3 bases at V and 5 bases at J, with 16 bases in the middle. CDR3 bases: TGTGCCAGCAGCTTCCGAAGGGGAGGAGGGAATGAAAAACTGTTTTTT. Amino acids: CASSFRRGGGNEKLFF. The variable domain in full, with the rest retrieved from reference TRBV13 and TRBJ1-4, is AAGVIQSPRHLIKEKRETATLKCYPIPRHDTVYWYQQGPGQDPQFLISFYEKMQSDKGSIPDRFSAQQFSDYHSELNMSSLELGDSALYFCASSFRRGGGNEKLFFGSGTQLSVL.

The rearrangement joins TRBV7-9 to TRBJ1-2, with 11 positions matching TRBD1. Germline CDR1 is SEHNR and CDR2 is FQNEAQ (reference sequence). V shed 1 base and J 5 bases; nucleotides not matched to a gene: 6. The CDR3 has 16 amino acids. CDR3: CASSLGTGGAGYGYTF. CDR3 coding DNA: TGTGCCAGCAGCTTAGGGACAGGGGGCGCAGGGTATGGCTACACCTTC.

The rearrangement uses TRBV6-5 and TRBJ2-7; D gene uncertain. CDR3 length: 11 residues. Per the germline V gene, CDR1 is MNHEY and CDR2 is SVGAGI. Trimming removed 4 bases at V and 3 bases at J, with 4 bases between. The CDR3 region has the DNA TGTGCCAGCAGTTCCTACTACGAGCAGTACTTC. It is translated as CASSSYYEQYF.

The chain combines TRBV7-8 with TRBJ2-7; D is possibly TRBD2 (6 bases). V lost 2 bases, J lost 0 bases, and 17 bases lay in between. From germline, CDR1 is SGHVS and CDR2 FQNEAQ. The CDR3 has 17 residues. This CDR3 reads CASSLTTSRLSSYEQYF. The CDR3 DNA is TGTGCCAGCAGCTTAACTACTAGCAGATTAAGCTCCTACGAGCAGTACTTC.

The J gene is TRBJ1-1, the V gene TRBV5-4; D is unresolved. The CDR3 runs to 16 residues. Germline V gene lookup returns CDR1 SGHNT and CDR2 YYREEE (reference sequence). The V and J ends lost 4 bases and 5 bases respectively, with 21 bases between them. In DNA, the CDR3 is TGTGCCAGCAGCCCAGACATGTTAACACCGGGGACTGAAGCTTTCTTT. Translation gives CASSPDMLTPGTEAFF. The variable domain in full, with the rest retrieved from reference TRBV5-4 and TRBJ1-1, is ETGVTQSPTHLIKTRGQQVTLRCSSQSGHNTVSWYQQALGQGPQFIFQYYREEENGRGNFPPRFSGLQFPNYSSELNVNALELDDSALYLCASSPDMLTPGTEAFFGQGTRLTVV.

The rearrangement links TRBV28 to TRBJ1-5; 9 bases align to TRBD1. The germline gives CDR1 MDHEN, CDR2 SYDVKM. CDR3 length equals 14 residues. V lost 6 bases to trimming and J lost 5 bases; unmatched junction nucleotides: 5. The CDR3: CASRLQGAYQPQHF. As DNA, the CDR3 is TGTGCCAGCAGGCTACAGGGGGCTTATCAGCCCCAGCATTTT.

The genes are TRBV7-9 and TRBJ2-1; tentative D call: TRBD2 (6 bases). Germline lookup yields CDR1 SEHNR and CDR2 FQNEAQ (reference sequence). V was cut by 1 base and J by 7 bases, with 11 bases left in between. This CDR3 comprises 14 residues. CDR3 sequence: CASSLDLARNEQFF. The CDR3 coding sequence is TGTGCCAGCAGCTTAGACCTAGCGCGGAATGAGCAGTTCTTC.

The chain is built from TRBV7-8 and TRBJ1-4; possible D gene TRBD1, 6 bases. Germline V lookup: CDR1 SGHVS, CDR2 FQNEAQ. The CDR3 totals 18 residues. Trimming stripped 5 bases from V and 10 bases from J, with 29 bases between. Here the CDR3 reads CASSPRGDGAVGGGKLFF. CDR3 in DNA: TGTGCCAGCAGCCCCAGGGGTGATGGGGCGGTCGGTGGTGGAAAACTGTTTTTT.

The J gene is TRBJ1-4, the V gene TRBV27; D is uncertain. Germline V gives CDR1 MNHEY, CDR2 SMNVEV (reference sequence). V was shortened by 5 bases and J by 2 bases, with 9 bases between the two germline ends. The CDR3 spans 14 residues. CDR3 sequence: CASSPMSTNEKLFF. The DNA of the CDR3 is TGTGCCAGCAGTCCCATGAGTACTAATGAAAAACTGTTTTTT.

This chain uses TRBV11-3 with TRBJ2-5, with D possibly being TRBD2 (6 bases). V was trimmed by 6 bases and J by 3 bases, leaving 17 bases between them. The V gene's germline CDR1 is SGHNT and CDR2 YENEEA. The CDR3 spans 15 residues. CDR3 sequence: CASSLHGTHKETQYF. Written as DNA, the CDR3 is TGTGCCAGCAGTCTGCACGGGACTCATAAAGAGACCCAGTACTTC.

The chain couples TRBV27 to TRBJ2-7; D remains ambiguous. Germline assignment: CDR1 MNHEY and CDR2 SMNVEV (reference sequence). Trimming removed 3 bases at V and 3 bases at J, with 9 bases between. The length of the CDR3 is 13 residues. This CDR3 reads CASSFKPRYEQYF. The CDR3 bases are TGTGCCAGCAGTTTCAAACCGCGCTACGAGCAGTACTTC.